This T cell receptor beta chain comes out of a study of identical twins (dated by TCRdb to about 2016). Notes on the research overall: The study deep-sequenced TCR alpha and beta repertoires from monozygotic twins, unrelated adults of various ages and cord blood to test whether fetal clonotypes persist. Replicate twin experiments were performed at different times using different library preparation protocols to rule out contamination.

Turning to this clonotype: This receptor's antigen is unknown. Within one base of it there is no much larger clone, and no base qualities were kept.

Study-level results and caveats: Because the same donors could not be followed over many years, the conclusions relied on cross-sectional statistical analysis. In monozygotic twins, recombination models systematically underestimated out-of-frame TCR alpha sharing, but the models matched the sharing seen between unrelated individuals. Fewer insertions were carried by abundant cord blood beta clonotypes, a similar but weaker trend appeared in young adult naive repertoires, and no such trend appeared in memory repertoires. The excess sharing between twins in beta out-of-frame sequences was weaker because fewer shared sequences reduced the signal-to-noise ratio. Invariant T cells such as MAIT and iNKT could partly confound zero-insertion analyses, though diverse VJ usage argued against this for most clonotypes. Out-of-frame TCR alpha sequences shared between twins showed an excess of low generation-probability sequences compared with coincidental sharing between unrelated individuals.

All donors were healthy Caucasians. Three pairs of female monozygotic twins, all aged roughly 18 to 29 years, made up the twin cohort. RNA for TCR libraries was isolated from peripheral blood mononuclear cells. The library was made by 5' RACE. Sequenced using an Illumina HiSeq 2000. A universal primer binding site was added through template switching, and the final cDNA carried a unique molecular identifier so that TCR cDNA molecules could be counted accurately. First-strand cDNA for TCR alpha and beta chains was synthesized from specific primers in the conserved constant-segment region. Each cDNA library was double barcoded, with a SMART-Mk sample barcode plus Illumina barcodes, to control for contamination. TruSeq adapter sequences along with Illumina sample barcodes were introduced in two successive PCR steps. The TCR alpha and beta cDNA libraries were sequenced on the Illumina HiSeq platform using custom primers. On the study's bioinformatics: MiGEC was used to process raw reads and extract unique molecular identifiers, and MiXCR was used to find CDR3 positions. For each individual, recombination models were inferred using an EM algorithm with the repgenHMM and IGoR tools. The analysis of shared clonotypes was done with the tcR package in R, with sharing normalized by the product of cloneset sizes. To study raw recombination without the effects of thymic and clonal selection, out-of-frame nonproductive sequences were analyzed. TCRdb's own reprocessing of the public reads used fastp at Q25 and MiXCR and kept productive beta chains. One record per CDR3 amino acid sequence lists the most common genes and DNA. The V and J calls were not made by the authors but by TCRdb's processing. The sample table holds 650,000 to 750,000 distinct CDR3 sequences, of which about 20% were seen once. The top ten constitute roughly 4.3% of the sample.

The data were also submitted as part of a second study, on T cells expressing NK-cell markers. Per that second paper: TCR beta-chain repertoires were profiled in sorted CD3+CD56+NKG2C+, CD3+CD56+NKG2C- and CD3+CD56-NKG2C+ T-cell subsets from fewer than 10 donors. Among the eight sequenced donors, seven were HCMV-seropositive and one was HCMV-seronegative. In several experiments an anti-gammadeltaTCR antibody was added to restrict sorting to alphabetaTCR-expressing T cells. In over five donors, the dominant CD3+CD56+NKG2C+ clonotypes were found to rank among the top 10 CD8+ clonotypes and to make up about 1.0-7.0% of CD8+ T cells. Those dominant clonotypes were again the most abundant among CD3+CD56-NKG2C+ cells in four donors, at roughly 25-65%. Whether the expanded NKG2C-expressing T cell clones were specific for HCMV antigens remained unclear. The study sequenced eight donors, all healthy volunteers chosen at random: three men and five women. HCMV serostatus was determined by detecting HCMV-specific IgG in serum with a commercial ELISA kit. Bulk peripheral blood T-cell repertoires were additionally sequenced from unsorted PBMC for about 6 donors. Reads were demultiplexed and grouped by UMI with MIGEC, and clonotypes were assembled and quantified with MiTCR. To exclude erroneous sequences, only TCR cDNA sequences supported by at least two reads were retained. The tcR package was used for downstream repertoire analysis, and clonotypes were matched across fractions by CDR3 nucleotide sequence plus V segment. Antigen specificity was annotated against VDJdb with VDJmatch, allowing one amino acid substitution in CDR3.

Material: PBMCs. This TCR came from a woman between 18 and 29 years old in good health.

The DNA is as follows: TGTGCCAGCAGTTCCCTAGGGGGGGCTGGAGAGACCCAGTACTTC. Protein translation: CASSSLGGAGETQYF. The chain links TRBV27 with TRBJ2-5; TRBD2 is possibly the D segment (7 matching bases). The V and J ends are trimmed by 4 bases and 4 bases, leaving 16 bases between them. From the cysteine up to the phenylalanine, the CDR3 has a length of 15 residues. Just the 45-base CDR3 DNA is kept, in frame starting at base 1. The germline V gene (reference sequence) supplies CDR1 MNHEY and CDR2 SMNVEV.